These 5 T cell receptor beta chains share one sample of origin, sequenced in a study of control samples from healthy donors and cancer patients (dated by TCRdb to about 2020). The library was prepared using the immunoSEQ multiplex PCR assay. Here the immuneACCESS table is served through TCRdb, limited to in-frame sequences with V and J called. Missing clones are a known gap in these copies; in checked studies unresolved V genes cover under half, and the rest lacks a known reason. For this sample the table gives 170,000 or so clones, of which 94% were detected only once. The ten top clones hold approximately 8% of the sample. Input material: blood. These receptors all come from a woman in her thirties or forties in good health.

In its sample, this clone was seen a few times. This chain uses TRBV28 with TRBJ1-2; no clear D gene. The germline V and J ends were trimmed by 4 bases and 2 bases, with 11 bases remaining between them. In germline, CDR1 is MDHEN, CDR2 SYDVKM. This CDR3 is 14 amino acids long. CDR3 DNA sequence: TGTGCCAGCAGTTCTTCTCCCCTAAACTATGGCTACACCTTC. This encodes CASSSSPLNYGYTF.

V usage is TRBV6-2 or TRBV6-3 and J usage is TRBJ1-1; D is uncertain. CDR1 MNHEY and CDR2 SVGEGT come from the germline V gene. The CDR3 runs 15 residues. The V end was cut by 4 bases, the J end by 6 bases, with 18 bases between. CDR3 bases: TGTGCCAGCAGTTTTTCCGACGGGCACCGACCTGAAGCTTTCTTT. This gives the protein CASSFSDGHRPEAFF.

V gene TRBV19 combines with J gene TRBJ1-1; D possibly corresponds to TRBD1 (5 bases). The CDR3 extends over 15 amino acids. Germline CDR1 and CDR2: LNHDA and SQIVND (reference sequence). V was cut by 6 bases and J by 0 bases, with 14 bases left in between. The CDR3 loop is CASSESRGMNTEAFF. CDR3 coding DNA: TGTGCCAGTAGCGAATCCCGGGGGATGAACACTGAAGCTTTCTTT.

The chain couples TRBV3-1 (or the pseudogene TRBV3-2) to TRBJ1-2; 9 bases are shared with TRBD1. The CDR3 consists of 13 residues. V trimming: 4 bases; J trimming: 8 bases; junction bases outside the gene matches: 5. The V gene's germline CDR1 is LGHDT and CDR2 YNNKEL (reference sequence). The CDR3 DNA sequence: TGTGCCAGCAGCCCGGACAGGGGTGGAGGCTACACCTTC. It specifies CASSPDRGGGYTF.

The CDR3 coding sequence is TGTGCCAGCAGTCCAAGGACGGCTGCCTACAATGAGCAGTTCTTC. Its translation is CASSPRTAAYNEQFF. V and J are TRBV6-5 and TRBJ2-1; D unclear. There are 15 residues in the CDR3. Germline V gene sequence: CDR1 MNHEY, CDR2 SVGAGI. The V and J ends lost 5 bases and 2 bases respectively, with 13 bases between them.